What follows are 24 T cell receptor beta chains derived from one specimen sequenced in a study of tissue T cells after allogeneic stem cell transplantation. The method was immunoSEQ multiplex PCR; TCRdb's version includes in-frame clones alone and lacks a portion of them. The data show over 40,000 clones, around 72% seen once. Sequencing was performed on sorted cells pooled from one or two spleens. The receptors here all came from a pool of C57BL/6 mice in good health.

This clone was seen a single time. These gene names are mouse names. The read finishes 1 residue shy of the CDR3 end, and the germline J gene is used to complete it. The chain joins TRBV31 to TRBJ2-4, with unresolved D. The V end lost 0 bases, the J end lost 3 bases, and 10 bases lay between the germline ends. Germline loops: CDR1 GKSSPN, CDR2 SITVG. The CDR3 is made up of 14 amino acids. Here the CDR3 reads CAWSLAGGQNTLYF. The covered CDR3 bases are TGTGCCTGGAGTCTCGCGGGCGGGCAAAACACCTTGTAC.

With respect to this clone: The genes and germline here are from mouse. The CDR3 end falls 1 residue outside the read, so it is completed with the germline J gene. Other DNA sequences in this specimen translate into the identical CDR3. J is TRBJ2-5 and V is TRBV13-1, with a possible D match to TRBD1 (5 bases). V shed 4 bases and J shed 5 bases, with 8 bases lying between them. CDR3 size: 12 residues. CDR1 is NSHNY and CDR2 is SYGAGN in the germline V gene. The part of the CDR3 DNA that was read is TGTGCCAGCAGTCAGGGAGGAGACACCCAGTAC. This sequence encodes CASSQGGDTQY. The full CDR3 protein is CASSQGGDTQYF.

Notes on this clone: The gene names here belong to mouse. This CDR3 is CASKDSSGNTLYF. The CDR3 DNA, read in part, is TGTGCCAGCAAAGACAGTTCTGGAAATACGCTCTAT. This rearrangement joins TRBV13-3 to TRBJ1-3; D may be TRBD1 (5 bases). From the germline J gene comes the end of the CDR3, since the read stops 1 residue before it. The CDR3 spans 13 residues. Germline CDR1 reads NNHDY; CDR2 reads SYVADS. The V gene lost 6 bases and the J gene lost 0 bases, with 7 bases spanning the gap.

Worth noting for this clone: These gene names are mouse names. The read terminates 1 residue ahead of where the CDR3 ends, so the germline J gene completes it. This chain connects TRBV13-2 to TRBJ2-1, with TRBD2 matching over 10 bases. Trimming removed 0 bases from V and 5 bases from J; junction bases left unmatched: 2. CDR1 NNHNN and CDR2 SYGAGS come from the germline V gene (reference sequence). CDR3 length: 15 residues. Partial CDR3 DNA: TGTGCCAGCGGTGATGCTGGGGGGGCCGATGCTGAGCAGTTC. This encodes CASGDAGGADAEQF. The whole CDR3 is CASGDAGGADAEQFF.

Worth noting for this clone: The genes are named according to mouse. The read terminates 1 residue before the CDR3 end, so the remaining end is supplied by the germline J gene. The rearrangement uses TRBV16 and TRBJ2-7; 14 nucleotides match TRBD2. CDR3 length: 14 amino acids. Germline loops: CDR1 SGHSA, CDR2 FRNQAP. The J segment lost 6 bases and the V segment lost 4 bases, leaving 2 bases of the junction unmatched. This CDR3 is CASSSGTGGAEQYF. The sequenced CDR3 bases are TGTGCAAGCAGCTCCGGGACTGGGGGGGCTGAACAGTAC.

About this clone itself: The genes are named according to mouse. The read terminates 1 residue before the CDR3 end, so the remaining end is supplied by the germline J gene. The chain employs TRBV12-2 and TRBJ2-7; 9 bases are shared with TRBD2. The CDR3 is 14 amino acids. The V gene end was trimmed by 1 base and the J gene end by 3 bases; junction bases not matched to a gene: 3. The germline gives CDR1 SGHLS, CDR2 HYDKME. Partial CDR3 DNA: TGTGCCAGCTCTCTGGACTGGGGCCTCTATGAACAGTAC. Amino acid sequence: CASSLDWGLYEQY. The whole CDR3 protein is CASSLDWGLYEQYF.

Notes on this clone: Germline and genes here are mouse. The CDR3 bases that were read are TGTGCCAGCAGCTTCGCAGGGGGCGACACCGGGCAGCTCTAC. Translation: CASSFAGGDTGQLY. The CDR3 in full is CASSFAGGDTGQLYF. The chain combines TRBV3 with TRBJ2-2, with 8 positions matching TRBD1. The read comes to an end 1 residue before the CDR3 does, leaving the germline J gene to fill in the end. V gave up 3 bases and J gave up 3 bases; unmatched junction bases: 3. In germline, CDR1 is SNHLY, CDR2 FYNGKV (reference sequence). The CDR3 totals 15 residues.

This clone has more than one count but fewer than ten. Genes and germline come from the mouse. The same CDR3 arises from other DNA sequences in this sample as well. Partial CDR3 DNA: TGTGCCAGCGGTGACTCCTATGAACAGTAC. Translation gives CASGDSYEQY. The CDR3 reads in full as CASGDSYEQYF. J is TRBJ2-7 and V is TRBV13-2; D uncertain. Read coverage stops 1 residue before the CDR3 terminus; the germline J gene supplies the remainder. Germline lookup yields CDR1 NNHNN and CDR2 SYGAGS (reference sequence). This CDR3 has 11 amino acids. Trimming stripped 2 bases from V and 0 bases from J, with 0 bases between.

In this sample, this clone turned up a few times. Mouse gene names apply. Read coverage stops 1 residue before the CDR3 terminus; the germline J gene supplies the remainder. The chain joins TRBV4 to TRBJ2-7; 7 positions match TRBD2. CDR3 size: 13 residues. In germline, CDR1 is LGHDT, CDR2 YNNKQL (reference sequence). The V segment lost 5 bases and the J segment 4 bases; nucleotides outside the gene matches: 5. Incomplete CDR3 DNA: TGTGCCAGCAGCCTGGACTGGCCTTATGAACAGTAC. Encoded protein: CASSLDWPYEQY. The entire CDR3 is CASSLDWPYEQYF.

Details on this clone: Genes and germline come from the mouse. The read falls 1 residue short of the CDR3 end, and the missing part is taken from the germline J gene. The chain couples TRBV3 to TRBJ2-1; the D gene is possibly TRBD2 (7 bases). V gave up 1 base and J gave up 0 bases, with 10 bases separating them. Germline V gene sequence: CDR1 SNHLY, CDR2 FYNGKV (reference sequence). The CDR3 runs 16 residues. The CDR3 bases that were read are TGTGCCAGCAGCTTAGAGGGGGGGGGTAACTATGCTGAGCAGTTC. Protein product: CASSLEGGGNYAEQF. In full, the CDR3 reads CASSLEGGGNYAEQFF. The entire variable domain, with the rest obtained from reference TRBV3 and TRBJ2-1, is as follows: GPKVLQIPSHQIIDMGQMVTLNCDPVSNHLYFYWYKQILGQQMEFLVNFYNGKVMEKSKLFKDQFSVERPDGSYFTLKIQPTALEDSAVYFCASSLEGGGNYAEQFFGPGTRLTVL.

Points on this clone: Mouse gene names and germline throughout. The sequence runs out 1 residue before the end of the CDR3; the remainder is reconstructed from the germline J gene. J is TRBJ2-4 and V is TRBV24, with 10 positions matching TRBD2. CDR1 is KGHTA, CDR2 FRNEEI, per germline. There are 16 residues in the CDR3. The trim removed 4 bases at V and 0 bases at J, leaving 4 bases unmatched. CDR3 region: CASSPPTGGSQNTLYF. The CDR3 DNA, read in part, is TGTGCCAGCAGTCCTCCGACTGGGGGGAGTCAAAACACCTTGTAC.

A remark on this clone: These gene names are mouse names. The read stops 1 residue short of the end of the CDR3; the missing end is completed from the germline J gene. The rearrangement uses TRBV31 and TRBJ1-1, with D possibly matching TRBD1 (5 bases). Per germline, CDR1 GKSSPN and CDR2 SITVG. The V and J ends lost 0 bases and 3 bases respectively, with 11 bases between them. The CDR3 spans 14 residues. The CDR3 bases that were read are TGTGCCTGGAGTCTCGGGGCGCGGGACACAGAAGTCTTC. Its protein product is CAWSLGARDTEVF. The full CDR3 protein is CAWSLGARDTEVFF.

A note on this clone: Gene names are the mouse ones. The read ends 1 residue early relative to the CDR3; the germline J gene fills the gap. This chain joins TRBV2 and TRBJ2-4; 7 positions agree with TRBD1. V lost 4 bases to trimming and J lost 1 base; unmatched junction nucleotides: 2. The germline V gene encodes CDR1 LGHNA and CDR2 YSYQKL. The CDR3 is made up of 14 amino acids. The part of the CDR3 DNA that was read is TGTGCCAGCAGCCCCACAGGGGGTCAAAACACCTTGTAC. Amino acids: CASSPTGGQNTLY. The whole CDR3 protein reads CASSPTGGQNTLYF.

This clone turned up a few times. Gene names and germline match the mouse. The CDR3 is cut off 1 residue early in the read; its end comes from the germline J gene. The chain employs TRBV2 and TRBJ2-7, with 10 bases fitting TRBD2. Germline CDR1 and CDR2: LGHNA and YSYQKL. CDR3 length equals 14 residues. The ends lost 0 bases at V and 5 bases at J; junction bases unmatched: 1. The part of the CDR3 DNA that was read is TGTGCCAGCAGCCAAGACTGGGGGGGCGATGAACAGTAC. Its protein product is CASSQDWGGDEQY. The CDR3 reads in full as CASSQDWGGDEQYF.

About this clone itself: Mouse germline and gene names are used. The sequenced fragment ends 1 residue before the CDR3 boundary, so the rest is inferred from the germline J gene. Other nucleotide sequences from this sample produce the same CDR3. J is TRBJ2-3 and V is TRBV13-3; D remains ambiguous. CDR1 and CDR2 from the germline V gene are NNHDY and SYVADS. CDR3 length: 12 amino acids. Trimming took 3 bases from V and 1 from J, leaving 3 bases between them. CDR3 DNA (partial): TGTGCCAGCAGTGGCCGTGCAGAAACGCTGTAT. Translated, it gives CASSGRAETLY. The complete CDR3 protein is CASSGRAETLYF.

This clone has more than one count but fewer than ten. The gene names here belong to mouse. Read sequence stops 1 residue before the CDR3 end, and the germline J gene provides the missing end. In the same sample, other DNA sequences code for this CDR3. V and J are TRBV3 and TRBJ1-3, with no clear D. The CDR3 covers 12 residues. V gave up 5 bases and J gave up 4 bases, with 6 bases separating them. The V gene's germline CDR1 is SNHLY and CDR2 FYNGKV (reference sequence). CDR3 sequence reads: CASSLQGNTLYF. Incomplete CDR3 DNA: TGTGCCAGCAGCCTTCAGGGAAATACGCTCTAT. The whole variable domain, filled in from reference TRBV3 and TRBJ1-3, reads GPKVLQIPSHQIIDMGQMVTLNCDPVSNHLYFYWYKQILGQQMEFLVNFYNGKVMEKSKLFKDQFSVERPDGSYFTLKIQPTALEDSAVYFCASSLQGNTLYFGEGSRLIVV.

About this clone itself: The genes and germline here are from mouse. Coverage ceases 1 residue before the CDR3 finishes, and the germline J gene fills in the end. The sample carries other DNA sequences with the same CDR3. J is TRBJ2-7 and V is TRBV3, with D unresolved. Germline CDR1 reads SNHLY; CDR2 reads FYNGKV (reference sequence). The CDR3 covers 11 residues. V was clipped by 1 base and J by 4 bases, with 2 bases between them. The CDR3 DNA, read in part, is TGTGCCAGCAGCTTAGGATATGAACAGTAC. It codes for CASSLGYEQY. The entire CDR3 protein reads CASSLGYEQYF.

Points on this clone: Any gene name here is a mouse gene name. Read sequence stops 1 residue before the CDR3 end, and the germline J gene provides the missing end. The chain carries TRBV13-2 and TRBJ2-1; 10 bases agree with TRBD2. V trimming: 3 bases; J trimming: 7 bases; junction bases outside the gene matches: 7. Germline V gene lookup returns CDR1 NNHNN and CDR2 SYGAGS (reference sequence). This CDR3 has 15 residues. The sequenced CDR3 bases are TGTGCCAGCGGTGGGGCTGGGGGGGCGCGCGCTGAGCAGTTC. Translating gives CASGGAGGARAEQF. The whole CDR3 protein reads CASGGAGGARAEQFF.

Worth noting for this clone: Gene names are mouse gene names. The read halts 1 residue ahead of the CDR3 end, with the missing end drawn from the germline J gene. The chain links TRBV29 to TRBJ2-3, with TRBD1 matching 9 bases. Per germline, CDR1 MSHET and CDR2 SYDVDS. Trimming at V came to 5 bases and at J to 3 bases, leaving 9 bases not matched to a gene. CDR3 length: 16 amino acids. The sequenced CDR3 bases are TGTGCTAGCAGTCGCACCGGGACAGGGCGGGCAGAAACGCTGTAT. It codes for CASSRTGTGRAETLY. The whole CDR3 protein is CASSRTGTGRAETLYF. Using reference TRBV29 and TRBJ2-3 for the parts outside the CDR3, the full variable domain is DMKVTQMPRYLIKRMGENVLLECGQDMSHETMYWYRQDPGLGLQLIYISYDVDSNSEGDIPKGYRVSRKKREHFSLILDSAKTNQTSVYFCASSRTGTGRAETLYFGSGTRLTVL.

As regards this clone: Gene labels here are mouse ones. The CDR3 end falls 1 residue outside the read, so it is completed with the germline J gene. The chain links TRBV26 to TRBJ1-2; D is ambiguous. The CDR3 is 12 amino acids. Germline V lookup: CDR1 KGHPV, CDR2 FQNQEV (reference sequence). The V end lost 3 bases, the J end lost 2 bases, and 4 bases lay between the germline ends. The CDR3 bases that were read are TGTGCCAGCAGTCTCAGGAACTCCGACTACACC. It codes for CASSLRNSDYT. The full CDR3 protein reads CASSLRNSDYTF.

This clone has a handful of counts. The genes and germline here are from mouse. From the germline J gene comes the end of the CDR3, since the read stops 1 residue before it. The chain links TRBV14 to TRBJ2-7; D could derive from TRBD1 or TRBD2 (5 bases each). CDR3 length equals 13 residues. The V gene's germline CDR1 is SGHDT and CDR2 FRDEAV. The V and J ends lost 4 bases and 0 bases respectively, with 8 bases between them. The CDR3 reads CASSRGSSYEQYF. CDR3 DNA (partial): TGTGCCAGCAGTCGGGGGAGCTCCTATGAACAGTAC.

A remark on this clone: Mouse germline and gene names are used. The sequence runs out 1 residue before the end of the CDR3; the remainder is reconstructed from the germline J gene. The genes are TRBV13-1 and TRBJ2-5; perhaps TRBD1 as D (6 bases). V was pared by 3 bases and J by 0 bases, with 8 bases between. The CDR3 extends over 14 amino acids. Germline V CDR1 and CDR2: NSHNY, SYGAGN. The covered CDR3 bases are TGTGCCAGCAGTGCCACAGGGAACCAAGACACCCAGTAC. As protein: CASSATGNQDTQY. The entire CDR3 is CASSATGNQDTQYF.

About this clone itself: The germline and genes are mouse ones. The CDR3 extends 1 residue past the end of the read, so its final part is completed from the germline J gene. The chain uses TRBV19 and TRBJ2-2; TRBD2 agrees at 7 bases. The V gene's germline CDR1 is FNHDT and CDR2 SITEND (reference sequence). V was pared by 2 bases and J by 5 bases, with 0 bases of the junction left unmatched. The length of the CDR3 is 13 residues. Partial CDR3 DNA: TGTGCCAGCAGTATGGGGGGGACCGGGCAGCTCTAC. Translation: CASSMGGTGQLY. The entire CDR3 reads CASSMGGTGQLYF.

A word on this clone: Mouse gene names and germline throughout. The read finishes 1 residue shy of the CDR3 end, and the germline J gene is used to complete it. The rearrangement links TRBV12-1 to TRBJ2-4; 14 bases fit TRBD2. The CDR3 is made up of 17 amino acids. V trimming: 3 bases; J trimming: 3 bases; junction bases outside the gene matches: 7. Germline assignment: CDR1 SGHSN and CDR2 HYEKVE. CDR3 DNA (partial): TGTGCCAGCTCTTCCGGGACTGGGGGGGCGCCCCAAAACACCTTGTAC. This translates into CASSSGTGGAPQNTLY. The full-length CDR3 reads as CASSSGTGGAPQNTLYF. Looking up the rest from reference TRBV12-1 and TRBJ2-4 gives the full variable domain: DSGVVQSPRHIIKEKGGRSVLTCIPISGHSNVVWYQQTLGKELKFLIQHYEKVERDKGFLPSRFSVQQFDDYHSEMNMSALELEDSAMYFCASSSGTGGAPQNTLYFGAGTRLSVL.